This T cell receptor (beta chain) was recorded in a study of T cells after yellow fever vaccination. For the study at large: Each low-cell-number fraction was prepared by means of SMART-Seq v4 Ultra Low Input. Broader study findings: The booster saw the reappearance of most primary-vaccination clones (approximately 97% CD4, about 90% CD8).

This clonotype was found a few times. Its antigen is currently unknown. MiXCR, applied by TCRdb to the 5' RACE reads, yields one record per CDR3 protein. Counted here are approximately 300,000 distinct CDR3 sequences, about 10% occurring once; the ten biggest clones make up less than 3.5%. This CDR3 spans 15 amino acids. Trimming at V came to 6 bases and at J to 7 bases, leaving 10 bases not matched to a gene. Germline values: CDR1 MNHEY, CDR2 SVGAGI. The sequencing here drew on CD4+ T cells sorted from PBMCs, taken 45 days after the yellow fever booster vaccination. This sequence was found in a man between 18 and 29 years old who received the YFV17D yellow fever vaccine. V usage is TRBV6-5 and J usage is TRBJ1-4; TRBD1 matches at 8 bases. The CDR3 nucleotides read TGTGCCAGCAGCCGGGGGACAGGTCTTCGTGAAAAACTGTTTTTT. Protein: CASSRGTGLREKLFF.